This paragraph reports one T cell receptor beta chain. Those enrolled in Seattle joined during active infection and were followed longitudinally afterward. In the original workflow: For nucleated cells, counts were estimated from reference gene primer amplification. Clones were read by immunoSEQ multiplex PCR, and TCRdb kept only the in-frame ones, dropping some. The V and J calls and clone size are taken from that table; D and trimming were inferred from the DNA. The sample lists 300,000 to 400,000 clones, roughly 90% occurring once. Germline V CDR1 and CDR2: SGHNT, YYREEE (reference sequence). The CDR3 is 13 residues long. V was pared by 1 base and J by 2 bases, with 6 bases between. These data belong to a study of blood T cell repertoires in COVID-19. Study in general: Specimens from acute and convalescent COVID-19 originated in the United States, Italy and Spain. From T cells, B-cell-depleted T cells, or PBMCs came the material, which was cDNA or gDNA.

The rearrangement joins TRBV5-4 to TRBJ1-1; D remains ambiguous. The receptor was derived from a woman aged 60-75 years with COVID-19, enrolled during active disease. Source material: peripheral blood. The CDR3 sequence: CASSLLSNTEAFF. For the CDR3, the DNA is TGTGCCAGCAGCTTGCTATCTAACACTGAAGCTTTCTTT.